What follows is one T cell receptor beta chain and its context. There are 13 residues in the CDR3. From germline, CDR1 is LNHDA and CDR2 SQIVND (reference sequence). Trimming at V came to 6 bases and at J to 1 base, leaving 0 bases not matched to a gene. The data were taken from a study of STAT5B mutations in CD4+ large granular lymphocyte leukemia. Some clones are missing from TCRdb's copy, which holds only in-frame ones; the method was immunoSEQ multiplex PCR. Of some 38,000 clones listed, 65% to 90% are singletons. Sequencing was done on a sample of CD4+ T cells from blood buffy coats. This chain uses TRBV19 with TRBJ2-1; 7 bases match TRBD2. This clonotype originated in a human donor in good health. CDR3 nucleotide sequence: TGTGCCAGTAGACTAGCGTCCTACAATGAGCAGTTCTTC. Amino acids: CASRLASYNEQFF. The whole variable domain, remainder taken from reference TRBV19 and TRBJ2-1, is DGGITQSPKYLFRKEGQNVTLSCEQNLNHDAMYWYRQDPGQGLRLIYYSQIVNDFQKGDIAEGYSVSREKKESFPLTVTSAQKNPTAFYLCASRLASYNEQFFGPGTRLTVL.